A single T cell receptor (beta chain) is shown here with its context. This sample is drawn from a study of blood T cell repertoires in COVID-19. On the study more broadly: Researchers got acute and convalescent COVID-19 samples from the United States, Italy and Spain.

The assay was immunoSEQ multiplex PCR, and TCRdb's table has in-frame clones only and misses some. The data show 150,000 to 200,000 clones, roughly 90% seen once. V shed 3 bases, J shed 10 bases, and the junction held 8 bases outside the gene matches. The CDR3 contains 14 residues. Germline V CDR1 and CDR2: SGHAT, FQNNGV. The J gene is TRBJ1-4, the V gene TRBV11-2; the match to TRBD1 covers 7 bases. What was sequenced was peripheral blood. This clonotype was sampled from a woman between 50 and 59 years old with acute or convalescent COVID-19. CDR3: CASSLTGYFGKLFF. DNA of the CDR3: TGTGCCAGCAGCTTGACAGGGTATTTTGGAAAACTGTTTTTT.